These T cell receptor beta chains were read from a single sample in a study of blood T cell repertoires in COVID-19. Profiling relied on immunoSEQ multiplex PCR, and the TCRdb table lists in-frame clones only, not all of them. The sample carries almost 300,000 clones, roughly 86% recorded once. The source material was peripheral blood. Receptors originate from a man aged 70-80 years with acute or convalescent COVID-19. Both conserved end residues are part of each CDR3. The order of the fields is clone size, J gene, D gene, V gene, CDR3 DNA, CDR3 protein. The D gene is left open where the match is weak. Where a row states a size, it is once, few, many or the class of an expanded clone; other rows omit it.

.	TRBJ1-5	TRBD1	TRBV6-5	TGTGCCAGCAACTCCCAGGGGGCGAGCAATCAGCCCCAGCATTTT	CASNSQGASNQPQHF
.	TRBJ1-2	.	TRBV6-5	TGTGCCAGCAGCGCCGATGGACAGAACTATGGCTACACCTTC	CASSADGQNYGYTF
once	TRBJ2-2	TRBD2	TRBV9	TGTGCCAGCAGCTTCACTAGCGGACCCTTCCCCGGGGAGCTGTTTTTT	CASSFTSGPFPGELFF
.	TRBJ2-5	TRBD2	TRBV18	TGTGCCAGCTCACCACGACTAGCGGGGGGGCAAGAGACCCAGTACTTC	CASSPRLAGGQETQYF
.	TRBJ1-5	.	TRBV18	TGTGCCAGCTCACTATCAACAGGCAATAGCAATCAGCCCCAGCATTTT	CASSLSTGNSNQPQHF
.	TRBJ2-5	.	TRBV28	TGTGCCAGCAGGATCCCGCTAGGGGGAAGCGGAGAGACCCAGTACTTC	CASRIPLGGSGETQYF
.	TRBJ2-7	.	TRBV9	TGTGCCAGCAGCGTGGGGATGGGGACACGCACCTACGAGCAGTACTTC	CASSVGMGTRTYEQYF
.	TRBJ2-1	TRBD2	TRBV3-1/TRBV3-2	TGTGCCAGCAGCCAAGTGACTAGCGGGGGGGTGACCTACAATGAGCAGTTCTTC	CASSQVTSGGVTYNEQFF
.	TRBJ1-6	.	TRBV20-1	TGCAGTGCTAGAGGAACAACACCCCTCCACTTT	CSARGTTPLHF
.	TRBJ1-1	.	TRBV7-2	TGTGCCAGCAGCTTAAGACAGCAAGCTTTCTTT	CASSLRQQAFF
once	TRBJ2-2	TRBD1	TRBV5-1	TGCGCCAGCAGTCAGCAGGGGGCCTGGACCGGGGAGCTGTTTTTT	CASSQQGAWTGELFF
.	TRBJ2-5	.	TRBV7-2	TGTGCCAGCAGCCGGGGGTCGTCCCTCCAAGAGACCCAGTACTTC	CASSRGSSLQETQYF
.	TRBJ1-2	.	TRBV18	TGTGCCAGCTCACCGGCCGGTGACAGCTTAGGCTACACCTTC	CASSPAGDSLGYTF
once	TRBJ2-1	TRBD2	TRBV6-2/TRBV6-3	TGTGCCAGCAGCACCCGACTAGCGATGTACAATGAGCAGTTCTTC	CASSTRLAMYNEQFF
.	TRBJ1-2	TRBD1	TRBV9	TGTGCCAGCAGCATAGGACAGGGGAACTATGGCTACACCTTC	CASSIGQGNYGYTF
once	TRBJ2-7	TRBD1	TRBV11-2	TGTGCCAGCAGCTTTGACAGGGGGTTCTACGAGCAGTACTTC	CASSFDRGFYEQYF
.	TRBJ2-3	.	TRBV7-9	TGTGCCAGCAGCTTATTAGGCAGGGCGAGGATAGATACGCAGTATTTT	CASSLLGRARIDTQYF
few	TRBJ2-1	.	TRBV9	TGTGCCAGCAGCGCGGAGACCTACAATGAGCAGTTCTTC	CASSAETYNEQFF
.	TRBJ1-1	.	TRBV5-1	TGCGCCAGCAGCTTTGGTGAGTTCACTGAAGCTTTCTTT	CASSFGEFTEAFF
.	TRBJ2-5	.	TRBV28	TGTGCCAGCAGGGTGGCGGGGACAGTCCAAGAGACCCAGTACTTC	CASRVAGTVQETQYF
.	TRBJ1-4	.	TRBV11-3	TGTGCCAGCAGGTGGCGGACTAATGAAAAACTGTTTTTT	CASRWRTNEKLFF
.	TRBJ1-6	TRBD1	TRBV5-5	TGTGCCAGCAGCTTGACAGGGGGACATAGTTCACCCCTCCACTTT	CASSLTGGHSSPLHF
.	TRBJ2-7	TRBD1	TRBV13	TGTGCCAGCAGCTGGACAGGGGGGGACCACGAGCAGTACTTC	CASSWTGGDHEQYF
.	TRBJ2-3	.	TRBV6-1	TGTGCCAGCAGTGAGGCTTCGAGGATCTTAGGCGATACGCAGTATTTT	CASSEASRILGDTQYF
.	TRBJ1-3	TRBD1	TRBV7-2	TGTGCCAGCAGCTTAGCTGGGACAGGGTTTGGAAACACCATATATTTT	CASSLAGTGFGNTIYF
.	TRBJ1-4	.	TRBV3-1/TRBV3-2	TGTGCCAGCAGCCAAGATCTGGGCGAAAAACTGTTTTTT	CASSQDLGEKLFF
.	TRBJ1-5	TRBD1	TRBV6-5	TGTGCCAGCAGCGCGCGACAGGGTTCGGATCAGCCCCAGCATTTT	CASSARQGSDQPQHF
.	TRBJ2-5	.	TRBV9	TGTGCCAGCAGTTCGGAGACCCAGTACTTC	CASSSETQYF